The rows below give T cell receptor beta chains drawn from one sample of a study of T cell repertoires in cytomegalovirus infection. TCRdb reanalysed the reads using MiXCR and keeps one entry per CDR3 protein. The top ten clones hold 60% to 75% of a sample with some 62,000 distinct CDR3 sequences, 20% to 25% of them seen once. No antigen has been identified for these receptors. The sample here was CD8+ T cells from cultured PBMCs, taken from culture after CMV antigen stimulation. These TCRs come from a human donor in good health (CMV status not recorded). Some clones in this sample may be carry-over from other donors' samples. The CDR3 runs from the conserved cysteine through the conserved F or W. The order of the fields is V gene, J gene, CDR3 length, D gene, clone size, CDR3 DNA, CDR3 protein. The D gene is left open where the match is weak. Clone size is shown for a subset of rows, as once, few, many or a class of expanded clone.

v_call: TRBV12-3/TRBV12-4; j_call: TRBJ1-1; cdr3_length: 15; d_call: TRBD1; clone_size: few; cdr3_nt: TGTGCCAGCAGCCCCTCGGGACAGATGAACACTGAAGCTTTCTTT; cdr3_aa: CASSPSGQMNTEAFF
v_call: TRBV11-3; j_call: TRBJ2-2; cdr3_length: 13; d_call: NA; clone_size: NA; cdr3_nt: TGTGCCAGCAGTCCCCCAGGGGACGGGGAGCTGTTTTTT; cdr3_aa: CASSPPGDGELFF
v_call: TRBV7-9; j_call: TRBJ2-1; cdr3_length: 18; d_call: TRBD2; clone_size: many; cdr3_nt: TGTGCCAGCAGCTTAGGACTAGCGGGGGGTCTCTCCTACAATGAGCAGTTCTTC; cdr3_aa: CASSLGLAGGLSYNEQFF
v_call: TRBV7-2; j_call: TRBJ2-1; cdr3_length: 14; d_call: NA; clone_size: NA; cdr3_nt: TGTGCCAGCAGCCCCAGACTAGAGGGCAATGAGCAGTTCTTC; cdr3_aa: CASSPRLEGNEQFF
v_call: TRBV12-3/TRBV12-4; j_call: TRBJ2-7; cdr3_length: 14; d_call: NA; clone_size: NA; cdr3_nt: TGTGCCAGCAGTTTTTACGGGTATACCTACGAGCAGTACTTC; cdr3_aa: CASSFYGYTYEQYF
v_call: TRBV28; j_call: TRBJ1-3; cdr3_length: 18; d_call: NA; clone_size: NA; cdr3_nt: TGTGCCAGCAGTGCTCAGATTATAATGGACAGAGTAGGAAACACCATATATTTT; cdr3_aa: CASSAQIIMDRVGNTIYF
v_call: TRBV12-3/TRBV12-4; j_call: TRBJ1-3; cdr3_length: 14; d_call: NA; clone_size: NA; cdr3_nt: TGTGCCAGCAGGAGGACAGTCTCTGGAAACACCATATATTTT; cdr3_aa: CASRRTVSGNTIYF
v_call: TRBV4-1; j_call: TRBJ2-5; cdr3_length: 14; d_call: NA; clone_size: few; cdr3_nt: TGCGCCAGCAGCTCTCGGGGTACGAGGGAGACCCAGTACTTC; cdr3_aa: CASSSRGTRETQYF
v_call: TRBV7-9; j_call: TRBJ2-7; cdr3_length: 16; d_call: NA; clone_size: NA; cdr3_nt: TGTGCCAGCAGCTCCTCCCACAGGGAGATCCCGGGCGAGCAGTACTTC; cdr3_aa: CASSSSHREIPGEQYF
v_call: TRBV4-1; j_call: TRBJ2-7; cdr3_length: 15; d_call: NA; clone_size: NA; cdr3_nt: TGCGCCAGCAGCCACTTTGGAGGAGAGGGCTACGAGCAGTACTTC; cdr3_aa: CASSHFGGEGYEQYF
v_call: TRBV27; j_call: TRBJ2-3; cdr3_length: 13; d_call: NA; clone_size: few; cdr3_nt: TGTGCCAGCAGTTTGGGTGTCACAGATACGCAGTATTTT; cdr3_aa: CASSLGVTDTQYF
v_call: TRBV6-1; j_call: TRBJ1-1; cdr3_length: 11; d_call: NA; clone_size: few; cdr3_nt: TGTGCCAGCAGTGAAGCAGGGGGAGCTTTCTTT; cdr3_aa: CASSEAGGAFF
v_call: TRBV7-2; j_call: TRBJ2-5; cdr3_length: 15; d_call: TRBD2; clone_size: few; cdr3_nt: TGTGCCAGCAGCTTGGGACTAGCGGGCCAAGAGACCCAGTACTTC; cdr3_aa: CASSLGLAGQETQYF
v_call: TRBV7-2; j_call: TRBJ2-5; cdr3_length: 14; d_call: NA; clone_size: few; cdr3_nt: TGTGCCAGCAGCCCGCCGAGGAACCAAGAGACCCAGTACTTC; cdr3_aa: CASSPPRNQETQYF
v_call: TRBV4-2; j_call: TRBJ2-4; cdr3_length: 19; d_call: NA; clone_size: few; cdr3_nt: TGTGCCAGCAGCCAACCAATCATCGGGACGGAGCTAGCCAAAAACATTCAGTACTTC; cdr3_aa: CASSQPIIGTELAKNIQYF
v_call: TRBV7-2; j_call: TRBJ1-4; cdr3_length: 11; d_call: NA; clone_size: many; cdr3_nt: TGTGCCAGCAGCTTTTCTGAAAAACTGTTTTTT; cdr3_aa: CASSFSEKLFF
v_call: TRBV6-1; j_call: TRBJ1-1; cdr3_length: 14; d_call: TRBD1; clone_size: few; cdr3_nt: TGTGCCAGCAGTTCCCTAGACAGGGACACTGAAGCTTTCTTT; cdr3_aa: CASSSLDRDTEAFF
v_call: TRBV7-2; j_call: TRBJ1-6; cdr3_length: 17; d_call: NA; clone_size: NA; cdr3_nt: TGTGTCAGCAGCTTAAGGGCAGGGTTGGGAAATAATTCACCCCTCCACTTT; cdr3_aa: CVSSLRAGLGNNSPLHF
v_call: TRBV12-3/TRBV12-4; j_call: TRBJ1-2; cdr3_length: 14; d_call: NA; clone_size: NA; cdr3_nt: TGTGCCAGCAGCCCACAGCTTTTTAACTATGGCTACACCTTC; cdr3_aa: CASSPQLFNYGYTF
v_call: TRBV7-9; j_call: TRBJ1-1; cdr3_length: 14; d_call: NA; clone_size: once; cdr3_nt: TGTGCCAGCACCAACATAGGGGCGACCACTGAAGCTTTCTTT; cdr3_aa: CASTNIGATTEAFF
v_call: TRBV15; j_call: TRBJ1-4; cdr3_length: 13; d_call: TRBD1; clone_size: few; cdr3_nt: TGTGCCACCAGAGACAGGGAAAATGAAAAACTGTTTTTT; cdr3_aa: CATRDRENEKLFF
v_call: TRBV7-2; j_call: TRBJ2-3; cdr3_length: 16; d_call: TRBD2; clone_size: NA; cdr3_nt: TGTGCCAGCAGCTTTAGCGGGGGGGCGGGGTCAGATACGCAGTATTTT; cdr3_aa: CASSFSGGAGSDTQYF
v_call: TRBV2; j_call: TRBJ2-7; cdr3_length: 15; d_call: TRBD1; clone_size: NA; cdr3_nt: TGTGCCAGCAGTGACAGGACAGGGGCCCTCTACGAGCAGTACTTC; cdr3_aa: CASSDRTGALYEQYF
v_call: TRBV28; j_call: TRBJ1-5; cdr3_length: 14; d_call: NA; clone_size: few; cdr3_nt: TGTGCCAGCTCCTATCTCGTAGGGGGGCAGCCCCAGCATTTT; cdr3_aa: CASSYLVGGQPQHF
v_call: TRBV7-8; j_call: TRBJ2-5; cdr3_length: 14; d_call: NA; clone_size: few; cdr3_nt: TGTGCCAGCAGCTTTAGCGGCATCCAAGAGACCCAGTACTTC; cdr3_aa: CASSFSGIQETQYF
v_call: TRBV7-8; j_call: TRBJ1-5; cdr3_length: 19; d_call: NA; clone_size: NA; cdr3_nt: TGTGCCAGCAGCTGGGAGGGGGTCAGGGAGACAGGTTTCAATCAGCCCCAGCATTTT; cdr3_aa: CASSWEGVRETGFNQPQHF
v_call: TRBV7-8; j_call: TRBJ1-1; cdr3_length: 14; d_call: NA; clone_size: few; cdr3_nt: TGTGCCAGCAGCTTCCTAGGTGACGGGCCTGAAGCTTTCTTT; cdr3_aa: CASSFLGDGPEAFF
v_call: TRBV7-9; j_call: TRBJ2-1; cdr3_length: 12; d_call: NA; clone_size: NA; cdr3_nt: TGTGCCAGCAGCGCCTCCTCTGGTGAGCAGTTCTTC; cdr3_aa: CASSASSGEQFF
v_call: TRBV7-2; j_call: TRBJ1-5; cdr3_length: 15; d_call: TRBD1; clone_size: few; cdr3_nt: TGTGCCAGCAGCTACGGGACAGGGGGCAATCAGCCCCAGCATTTT; cdr3_aa: CASSYGTGGNQPQHF
v_call: TRBV15; j_call: TRBJ1-1; cdr3_length: 15; d_call: NA; clone_size: NA; cdr3_nt: TGTGCCACCAGCAGCATCGAAGGCAGGAACACTGAAGCTTTCTTT; cdr3_aa: CATSSIEGRNTEAFF
v_call: TRBV5-1; j_call: TRBJ2-1; cdr3_length: 17; d_call: TRBD2; clone_size: NA; cdr3_nt: TGCGCCAGCAGCGGATTAACTAGCGGCTTCTCCTACAATGAGCAGTTCTTC; cdr3_aa: CASSGLTSGFSYNEQFF
v_call: TRBV4-3; j_call: TRBJ1-2; cdr3_length: 15; d_call: NA; clone_size: few; cdr3_nt: TGCGCCAGCAGCCAAGAATGGAGGGATCTACGTGGCTACACCTTC; cdr3_aa: CASSQEWRDLRGYTF
v_call: TRBV7-2; j_call: TRBJ1-2; cdr3_length: 18; d_call: NA; clone_size: NA; cdr3_nt: TGTGCCAGCAGCTTAGCGGTGGGGAGTCACCGACGAAACTATGGCTACACCTTC; cdr3_aa: CASSLAVGSHRRNYGYTF
v_call: TRBV27; j_call: TRBJ2-1; cdr3_length: 17; d_call: TRBD2; clone_size: NA; cdr3_nt: TGTGCCAGCAGTTTAGCGACTAGCGGGGGGCCAGGGAATGAGCAGTTCTTC; cdr3_aa: CASSLATSGGPGNEQFF
v_call: TRBV7-3; j_call: TRBJ2-1; cdr3_length: 15; d_call: TRBD2; clone_size: few; cdr3_nt: TGTGCCAGCAGCATTAGCGGGAGCTCCTACAATGAGCAGTTCTTC; cdr3_aa: CASSISGSSYNEQFF
v_call: TRBV7-2; j_call: TRBJ1-1; cdr3_length: 15; d_call: NA; clone_size: NA; cdr3_nt: TGTGCCAGCAGCTTAGCGCGAGAGGGCGGCACTGAAGCTTTCTTT; cdr3_aa: CASSLAREGGTEAFF
v_call: TRBV6-2/TRBV6-3; j_call: TRBJ1-1; cdr3_length: 13; d_call: NA; clone_size: few; cdr3_nt: TGTGCCAGCATTAAGACAGGGAACACTGAAGCTTTCTTT; cdr3_aa: CASIKTGNTEAFF
v_call: TRBV12-3/TRBV12-4; j_call: TRBJ1-1; cdr3_length: 11; d_call: NA; clone_size: few; cdr3_nt: TGTGCCAGCAGTTCCACCACTGAAGCTTTCTTT; cdr3_aa: CASSSTTEAFF
v_call: TRBV4-1; j_call: TRBJ1-1; cdr3_length: 14; d_call: NA; clone_size: NA; cdr3_nt: TGCACCAGCAGCCAAGTTCAACGGAACACTGAAGCTTTCTTT; cdr3_aa: CTSSQVQRNTEAFF
v_call: TRBV7-9; j_call: TRBJ1-4; cdr3_length: 15; d_call: TRBD1; clone_size: few; cdr3_nt: TGTGCCAGCAGCCGCCAGACAGGGAGGGTTGGAAAACTGTTTTTT; cdr3_aa: CASSRQTGRVGKLFF
v_call: TRBV27; j_call: TRBJ1-1; cdr3_length: 15; d_call: TRBD1; clone_size: few; cdr3_nt: TGTGCCAGCAGTTTATTGACAGGGGGGACCACTGAAGCTTTCTTT; cdr3_aa: CASSLLTGGTTEAFF
v_call: TRBV7-9; j_call: TRBJ2-2; cdr3_length: 16; d_call: NA; clone_size: NA; cdr3_nt: TGTGCCAGCAGCTATAGAGACGGAACGAACACCGGGGAGCTGTTTTTT; cdr3_aa: CASSYRDGTNTGELFF
v_call: TRBV12-3/TRBV12-4; j_call: TRBJ1-5; cdr3_length: 12; d_call: NA; clone_size: few; cdr3_nt: TGTGCCAGCAGTTTTACAGGAGAGCCCCAGCATTTT; cdr3_aa: CASSFTGEPQHF
v_call: TRBV2; j_call: TRBJ1-1; cdr3_length: 14; d_call: NA; clone_size: few; cdr3_nt: TGTGCCAGCAGTGAAGGACAGCTGAACACTGAAGCTTTCTTT; cdr3_aa: CASSEGQLNTEAFF
v_call: TRBV4-3; j_call: TRBJ2-7; cdr3_length: 15; d_call: NA; clone_size: once; cdr3_nt: TGCGCCAGCAGCGCCTGGGCCTGGACGAGTTACGAGCAGTACTTC; cdr3_aa: CASSAWAWTSYEQYF
v_call: TRBV10-3; j_call: TRBJ2-1; cdr3_length: 17; d_call: NA; clone_size: few; cdr3_nt: TGTGCCATCAGTAGACCCGTCGGGAAAAGCTCCTACAATGAGCAGTTCTTC; cdr3_aa: CAISRPVGKSSYNEQFF
v_call: TRBV7-9; j_call: TRBJ2-6; cdr3_length: 16; d_call: NA; clone_size: few; cdr3_nt: TGTGCCAGCAGCTCGGGACAACCCTCTGGGGCCAACGTCCTGACTTTC; cdr3_aa: CASSSGQPSGANVLTF
v_call: TRBV15; j_call: TRBJ1-2; cdr3_length: 15; d_call: NA; clone_size: NA; cdr3_nt: TGTGCCACCAGCAGAGATCGGGGGGCTGGTCGTGGCTACACCTTC; cdr3_aa: CATSRDRGAGRGYTF
v_call: TRBV12-3/TRBV12-4; j_call: TRBJ1-2; cdr3_length: 14; d_call: TRBD1; clone_size: few; cdr3_nt: TGTGCCAGCAGTCAGGAGGGGGCTGGCTATGGCTACACCTTC; cdr3_aa: CASSQEGAGYGYTF
v_call: TRBV12-3/TRBV12-4; j_call: TRBJ2-1; cdr3_length: 14; d_call: TRBD2; clone_size: few; cdr3_nt: TGTGCCAGCAACACGGGACTAGCACTTGGTGAGCAGTTCTTC; cdr3_aa: CASNTGLALGEQFF
v_call: TRBV4-1; j_call: TRBJ2-3; cdr3_length: 15; d_call: NA; clone_size: many; cdr3_nt: TGCGCCAGCAGCCCCCCCGGAACCCTTTCAGATACGCAGTATTTT; cdr3_aa: CASSPPGTLSDTQYF
v_call: TRBV6-2/TRBV6-3; j_call: TRBJ2-5; cdr3_length: 14; d_call: NA; clone_size: NA; cdr3_nt: TGTGCCAGCAGTTACCAGGCTGTCCAAGAGACCCAGTACTTC; cdr3_aa: CASSYQAVQETQYF
v_call: TRBV6-2/TRBV6-3; j_call: TRBJ2-7; cdr3_length: 15; d_call: NA; clone_size: NA; cdr3_nt: TGTGCCAGCCTGGACATTATTTCGCCCTCCTACGAGCAGTACTTC; cdr3_aa: CASLDIISPSYEQYF